These 18 T cell receptor beta chains came from one sample sequenced in a study of CD8+ T cells in alopecia areata. RNA was isolated and reverse transcribed to cDNA, the sequencing template. Profiled with immunoSEQ multiplex PCR; TCRdb holds only in-frame clones, not every one. This table holds nearly 110,000 clones, roughly 84% found once. Treatment denoted: oral pan-JAK inhibitor, 5-10 mg twice daily. The sequencing used CD8+ T cells sorted from blood, collected at week 24, from a patient treated with tofacitinib. The origin of the receptors is a human donor with alopecia areata.

The V gene is TRBV7-2, the J gene TRBJ2-5, with D perhaps matching TRBD1 (6 bases). The V and J ends lost 1 base and 2 bases respectively, with 11 bases between them. Germline V lookup: CDR1 SGHTA, CDR2 FQGNSA. This CDR3 comprises 15 residues. The CDR3 nucleotides are TGTGCCAGCAGCTTAGGGGGCACAGGGCAAGAGACCCAGTACTTC. Translated, it gives CASSLGGTGQETQYF.

The V gene is TRBV7-2, the J gene TRBJ1-2; perhaps TRBD1 as D (5 bases). The CDR3 is made up of 13 amino acids. CDR1 is SGHTA and CDR2 is FQGNSA in the germline V gene. V was shortened by 5 bases and J by 5 bases, with 12 bases between the two germline ends. The CDR3 DNA is TGTGCCAGCAGCCTCGGGACGCTATATGGCTACACCTTC. This codes for CASSLGTLYGYTF.

This rearrangement joins TRBV6-4 to TRBJ1-2, with D possibly TRBD1 on 6 matching bases. The CDR3 spans 12 residues. Trimming removed 6 bases at V and 5 bases at J, with 10 bases between. Looked up from germline, CDR1 is MRHNA and CDR2 is SNTAGT. CDR3 in DNA: TGTGCCAGCAGGGACAGTTTTTATGGCTACACCTTC. Its protein is CASRDSFYGYTF.

The V and J genes are TRBV7-9 and TRBJ2-5; unclear D gene. The CDR3 is made up of 15 amino acids. The germline V gene encodes CDR1 SEHNR and CDR2 FQNEAQ (reference sequence). V was clipped by 5 bases and J by 5 bases, with 18 bases between them. The CDR3 bases are TGTGCCAGCAGCCCGCCCTCAGTATCTCCGGAGACCCAGTACTTC. The encoded protein is CASSPPSVSPETQYF.

The rearrangement joins TRBV7-2 to TRBJ1-2; TRBD1 aligns across 7 bases. CDR3 length: 16 residues. V lost 5 bases, J lost 2 bases, and 11 bases stayed unmatched. The germline V gene encodes CDR1 SGHTA and CDR2 FQGNSA. CDR3 sequence reads: CASSLTPTGQNYGYTF. CDR3 DNA: TGTGCCAGCAGCCTCACCCCGACAGGGCAAAACTATGGCTACACCTTC.

CDR3 sequence reads: CASSSLGGAGETQYF. The CDR3 DNA sequence: TGCGCCAGCAGCTCCTTGGGGGGGGCCGGGGAGACCCAGTACTTC. The chain links TRBV5-1 to TRBJ2-5; the D gene is possibly TRBD2 (7 bases). Germline V gene lookup returns CDR1 SGHRS and CDR2 YFSETQ. This CDR3 is 15 amino acids long. V dropped 3 bases and J dropped 5 bases, with 17 bases sitting between them. Supplemented by reference TRBV5-1 and TRBJ2-5, the full variable domain reads KAGVTQTPRYLIKTRGQQVTLSCSPISGHRSVSWYQQTPGQGLQFLFEYFSETQRNKGNFPGRFSGRQFSNSRSEMNVSTLELGDSALYLCASSSLGGAGETQYFGPGTRLLVL.

This chain connects TRBV7-6 to TRBJ2-3, with unresolved D. Germline values: CDR1 SGHVS, CDR2 FNYEAQ. CDR3 length: 14 amino acids. Trimming removed 1 base from V and 9 bases from J, with 14 bases in between. The CDR3 nucleotides are TGTGCCAGCAGCTTAGAGGTCCAGCCCAAAACGCAGTATTTT. It translates to CASSLEVQPKTQYF.

The chain combines TRBV5-4 with TRBJ1-6; no reliable D call. Germline V gene sequence: CDR1 SGHNT, CDR2 YYREEE (reference sequence). Trimming pared 4 bases from V and 8 bases from J, leaving 16 bases between. The CDR3 sequence is 15 residues long. As DNA, the CDR3 is TGTGCCAGCAGCCCCGGCTGGCCAACCGATTCACCCCTCCACTTT. The encoded protein is CASSPGWPTDSPLHF.

In its sample, this clone was seen a few times. The chain couples TRBV4-1 to TRBJ2-7; TRBD1 matches at 7 bases. CDR3 length equals 15 residues. The trim removed 1 base at V and 1 base at J, leaving 4 bases unmatched. Germline CDR1 is MGHRA and CDR2 is YSYEKL. The CDR3 DNA reads TGCGCCAGCAGCCAAGGACAGGGCGGTTCCTACGAGCAGTACTTC. Translated: CASSQGQGGSYEQYF.

The chain joins TRBV7-9 to TRBJ1-4, with TRBD1 identical over 8 bases. Trimming took 3 bases from V and 5 from J; bases not matched to a gene: 11. CDR1 and CDR2 from the germline V gene are SEHNR and FQNEAQ (reference sequence). The CDR3 is 17 residues long. The CDR3: CASSFGNTGGMNEKLFF. DNA for the CDR3: TGTGCCAGCAGCTTTGGGAATACAGGGGGAATGAATGAAAAACTGTTTTTT.

The chain is built from TRBV7-9 and TRBJ1-1, with TRBD1 matching 8 bases. This CDR3 contains 13 residues. Trimming removed 8 bases from V and 3 bases from J; junction bases left unmatched: 5. The germline gives CDR1 SEHNR, CDR2 FQNEAQ (reference sequence). CDR3 sequence (DNA): TGTGCCAGCGCCAGGGGGCTTTACACTGAAGCTTTCTTT. Amino acids: CASARGLYTEAFF.

This chain links TRBV7-9 with TRBJ2-2, with D possibly matching TRBD1 (6 bases). The CDR3 extends over 15 amino acids. From germline, CDR1 is SEHNR and CDR2 FQNEAQ (reference sequence). V dropped 3 bases and J dropped 10 bases, with 18 bases sitting between them. This CDR3 reads CASSFPPQGLAELFF. CDR3 sequence (DNA): TGTGCCAGCAGCTTTCCCCCTCAGGGGTTGGCGGAGCTGTTTTTT. Full variable domain (rest looked up from reference TRBV7-9 and TRBJ2-2): DTGVSQNPRHKITKRGQNVTFRCDPISEHNRLYWYRQTLGQGPEFLTYFQNEAQLEKSRLLSDRFSAERPKGSFSTLEIQRTEQGDSAMYLCASSFPPQGLAELFFGEGSRLTVL.

The chain joins TRBV15 to TRBJ1-2; 8 bases align to TRBD1. V dropped 4 bases and J dropped 6; count of bases not matched to a gene: 7. Germline loops: CDR1 LNHNV, CDR2 YYDKDF (reference sequence). CDR3 size: 14 residues. CDR3 nucleotide sequence: TGTGCCACCAGCAAAATTGGGACAGGACATGGCTACACCTTC. Amino acid sequence: CATSKIGTGHGYTF.

The chain combines TRBV9 with TRBJ2-1; 9 nucleotides match TRBD1. CDR3 length: 14 residues. The germline V gene encodes CDR1 SGDLS and CDR2 YYNGEE. The V segment lost 5 bases and the J segment 10 bases; nucleotides outside the gene matches: 10. CDR3 amino acids: CASSPGQGWDEQFF. CDR3 sequence (DNA): TGTGCCAGCAGTCCGGGACAGGGATGGGACGAGCAGTTCTTC.

The CDR3 nucleotides read TGCGCCAGCAGCCATGAGAGGACGTATAACACCGGGGAGCTGTTTTTT. Translation: CASSHERTYNTGELFF. The rearrangement links TRBV4-1 to TRBJ2-2; D is unclear. This CDR3 has 16 residues. Germline CDR1 MGHRA, CDR2 YSYEKL. The V end lost 3 bases, the J end lost 2 bases, and 13 bases lay between the germline ends.

The J gene is TRBJ1-2, the V gene TRBV7-9, with TRBD1 matching over 8 bases. CDR3 length: 14 residues. V lost 1 base to trimming and J lost 2 bases; unmatched junction nucleotides: 0. Germline CDR1 is SEHNR and CDR2 is FQNEAQ (reference sequence). CDR3 in amino acids: CASSLGTGNYGYTF. The CDR3 DNA is TGTGCCAGCAGCTTAGGGACAGGGAACTATGGCTACACCTTC.

The chain combines TRBV27 with TRBJ1-3; D is perhaps TRBD1 (6 bases). This CDR3 contains 17 residues. The V and J ends lost 6 bases and 0 bases respectively, with 18 bases between them. The germline CDR1 and CDR2 sequences are MNHEY and SMNVEV (reference sequence). This chain's CDR3 is CASRRDTSSYSGNTIYF. CDR3 sequence (DNA): TGTGCCAGCAGGCGGGACACCTCTTCTTACTCTGGAAACACCATATATTTT.

This chain connects TRBV4-3 to TRBJ2-1, with a tentative D call TRBD2 (7 bases). CDR1 and CDR2 from the germline V gene are LGHNA and YSLEER. The CDR3 contains 15 residues. V lost 4 bases, J lost 7 bases, and 17 bases lay in between. The CDR3 coding sequence is TGCGCCAGCAGCCCGGGGACTACAGGGTTTAATGAGCAGTTCTTC. This codes for CASSPGTTGFNEQFF.